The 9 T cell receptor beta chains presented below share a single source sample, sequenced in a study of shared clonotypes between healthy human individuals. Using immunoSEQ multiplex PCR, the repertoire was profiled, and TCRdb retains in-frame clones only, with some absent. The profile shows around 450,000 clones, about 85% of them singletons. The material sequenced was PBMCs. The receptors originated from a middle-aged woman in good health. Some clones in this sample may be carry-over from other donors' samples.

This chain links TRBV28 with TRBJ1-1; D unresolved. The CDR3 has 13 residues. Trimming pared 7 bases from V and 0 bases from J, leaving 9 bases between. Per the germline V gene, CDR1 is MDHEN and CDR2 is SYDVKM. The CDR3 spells CASNRQMNTEAFF. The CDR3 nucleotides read TGTGCCAGCAATCGGCAGATGAACACTGAAGCTTTCTTT.

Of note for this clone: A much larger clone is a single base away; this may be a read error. Here the CDR3 reads CAFSTGTGGIGEKLLF. The CDR3 coding sequence is TGTGCCTTTTCTACCGGGACAGGGGGGATTGGTGAAAAACTGCTTTTT. The chain links TRBV30 to TRBJ1-4; 11 bases match TRBD1. CDR1 is GTSNPN, CDR2 SVGIG, per germline (reference sequence). The CDR3 has 16 amino acids.

The DNA for the CDR3 is TGTGCCAGCAGCTTAGGGACCTATGAAAAACTGTTTTTT. As protein: CASSLGTYEKLFF. The J gene is TRBJ1-4, the V gene TRBV6-5; D is perhaps TRBD1 (5 bases). The CDR3 contains 13 residues. Germline CDR1 reads MNHEY; CDR2 reads SVGAGI. V lost 6 bases and J 6 bases, leaving 11 bases between the germline ends.

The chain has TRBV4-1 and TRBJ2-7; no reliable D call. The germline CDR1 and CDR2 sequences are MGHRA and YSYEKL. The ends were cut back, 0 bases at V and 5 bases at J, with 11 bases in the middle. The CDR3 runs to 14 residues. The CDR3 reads CASSQEGWTHEQYF. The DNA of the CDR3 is TGCGCCAGCAGCCAAGAGGGATGGACCCACGAGCAGTACTTC.

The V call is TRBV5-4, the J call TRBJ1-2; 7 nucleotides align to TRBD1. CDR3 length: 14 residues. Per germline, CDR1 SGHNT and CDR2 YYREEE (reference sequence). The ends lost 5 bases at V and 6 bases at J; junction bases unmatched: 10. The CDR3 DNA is TGTGCCAGCAGGAGATCAGGGGGTGCACATGGCTACACCTTC. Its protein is CASRRSGGAHGYTF.

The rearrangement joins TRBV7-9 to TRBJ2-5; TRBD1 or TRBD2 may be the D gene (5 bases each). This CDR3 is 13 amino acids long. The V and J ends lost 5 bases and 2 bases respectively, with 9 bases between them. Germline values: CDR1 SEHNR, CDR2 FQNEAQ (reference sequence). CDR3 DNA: TGTGCCAGCAGCCGGGACGCTCAAGAGACCCAGTACTTC. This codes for CASSRDAQETQYF.

CDR3 bases: TGTGCCAGCAACAGGGACAGGGGGTTTTCACCCCTCCACTTT. Protein sequence: CASNRDRGFSPLHF. This chain connects TRBV2 to TRBJ1-6, with 11 bases fitting TRBD1. Looked up from germline, CDR1 is SNHLY and CDR2 is FYNNEI. The CDR3 contains 14 residues. After removal of 7 bases from V and 9 bases from J, the junction contained 5 bases not matched to a gene.

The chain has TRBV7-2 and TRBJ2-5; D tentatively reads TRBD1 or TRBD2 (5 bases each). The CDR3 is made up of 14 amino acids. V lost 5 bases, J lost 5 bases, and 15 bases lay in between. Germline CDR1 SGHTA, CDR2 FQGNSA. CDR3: CASSPTSGLETQYF. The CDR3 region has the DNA TGTGCCAGCAGCCCTACCTCGGGGCTGGAGACCCAGTACTTC.

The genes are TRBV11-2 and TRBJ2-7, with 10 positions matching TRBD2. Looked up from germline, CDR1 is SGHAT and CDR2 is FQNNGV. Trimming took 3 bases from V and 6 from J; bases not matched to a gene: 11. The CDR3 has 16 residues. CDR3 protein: CASSLPTSGLLFEQYF. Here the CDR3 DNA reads TGTGCCAGCAGCTTGCCGACTAGCGGGCTACTTTTCGAGCAGTACTTC.